This T cell receptor beta chain was identified during a study of cytomegalovirus exposure and HLA in healthy donors. Points from the study as a whole: Several top significant clusters appeared, in a later analysis, to be linked to common viral pathogens. Association of a missense DCLRE1C variant with TCR beta V- and J-gene trimming was reported in a later analysis. A classifier reportedly called cytomegalovirus status with high sensitivity and specificity.

With 7 bases clipped from V and 5 bases from J, the junction kept 6 bases outside the gene matches. The CDR3 length is 13 residues. Germline lookup yields CDR1 LNHDA and CDR2 SQIVND (reference sequence). PCR employed 60 Vbeta and 13 Jbeta primers. Methods used by the authors: Some 80 million unique TCR beta chains, some 11 million shared, were counted in a later analysis. Clones were read by immunoSEQ multiplex PCR, and TCRdb kept only the in-frame ones, dropping some. V and J calls and clone size come straight from that table; D and trimming were deduced from the DNA. The sample records more than 100,000 clones, approximately 78% being singletons. A note on this clone: Its antigen is not identified.

The sample was PBMCs. This TCR was sampled from a woman aged 45-65 years in good health and CMV-seropositive. This sequence joins TRBV19 and TRBJ2-7; 9 positions agree with TRBD1. The CDR3 DNA sequence: TGTGCCAGTACGGGACAGGGAATCGACGAGCAGTACTTC. Amino acid sequence: CASTGQGIDEQYF.